This T cell receptor beta chain emerged from a study of T-cell memory formation after mild COVID-19. Overall study results and limits: Those CD4+ clones that contracted were mainly in CM and EM (CD8+ ones in EMRA).

MiXCR, run by TCRdb on the 5' RACE reads, gives a single entry per CDR3 protein. The data show fewer than 700,000 distinct CDR3 sequences, under 20% seen once. Deletions cut 0 bases from V and 6 bases from J, with 8 bases between. From germline, CDR1 is MGHRA and CDR2 YSYEKL. The CDR3 runs to 14 residues. Turning to this clonotype: Its target is not known.

The sequence came from an adult woman who had mild COVID-19 (a few samples of this study predate the infection). Cell type and time point are not known. This rearrangement joins TRBV4-1 to TRBJ2-2; TRBD2 is a possible D gene (5 bases). The sequenced sample was PBMCs or a T cell subset sorted from them (not recorded which). The CDR3 sequence is CASSQEFSAGELFF. DNA of the CDR3: TGCGCCAGCAGCCAAGAGTTTAGCGCCGGGGAGCTGTTTTTT.